The rows below give T cell receptor beta chains drawn from one sample of a study of blood T cell repertoires in COVID-19. The table came from immunoSEQ multiplex PCR; TCRdb's copy has only in-frame clones and leaves some out. The sample includes under 250,000 clones, 80% to 85% of them seen just once. Sequencing was done on a sample of peripheral blood. These receptors originate from a man aged 50 or older with active or convalescent COVID-19. Each CDR3 is given with its conserved first and last residue. D genes are given only for firm matches. Part of the rows lack a size; the others show once, few, many or a class for expanded clones.

J | D | size | length | V | CDR3 | DNA
TRBJ1-1 | NA | NA | 13 | TRBV7-6 | CASSSLSGTEAFF | TGTGCCAGCAGCTCTCTCTCGGGCACTGAAGCTTTCTTT
TRBJ1-6 | NA | few | 15 | TRBV30 | CACRQASSYNSPLHF | TGTGCCTGTCGACAGGCGAGCTCCTATAATTCACCCCTCCACTTT
TRBJ1-2 | NA | few | 13 | TRBV7-9 | CASSLANREGYTF | TGTGCCAGCAGCTTAGCAAACAGGGAAGGCTACACCTTC
TRBJ1-2 | NA | NA | 14 | TRBV9 | CASSAPPVGDGYTF | TGTGCCAGCAGCGCACCCCCGGTAGGGGATGGCTACACCTTC
TRBJ1-2 | TRBD1 | NA | 15 | TRBV2 | CASSPQGRSNYGYTF | TGTGCCAGCAGCCCACAGGGGCGCTCTAACTATGGCTACACCTTC
TRBJ2-7 | TRBD2 | NA | 15 | TRBV5-4 | CASSPGLAGAYEQYF | TGTGCCAGCAGCCCCGGACTAGCGGGGGCCTACGAGCAGTACTTC
TRBJ1-1 | NA | few | 13 | TRBV10-3 | CAITYQGHAEAFF | TGTGCCATCACCTATCAGGGGCACGCTGAAGCTTTCTTT
TRBJ2-2 | NA | NA | 15 | TRBV7-9 | CASSPSGVNTGELFF | TGTGCCAGCAGCCCCTCAGGGGTAAACACCGGGGAGCTGTTTTTT
TRBJ2-3 | NA | once | 15 | TRBV19 | CASSGGTDPTDTQYF | TGTGCCAGTAGTGGGGGGACAGACCCCACAGATACGCAGTATTTT
TRBJ1-1 | TRBD1 | NA | 14 | TRBV5-1 | CASSYGTDGTEAFF | TGCGCCAGCAGCTACGGGACAGATGGTACTGAAGCTTTCTTT
TRBJ2-1 | NA | once | 12 | TRBV29-1 | CSVEGGSDEQFF | TGCAGCGTTGAAGGCGGCAGTGATGAGCAGTTCTTC
TRBJ1-5 | TRBD1 | NA | 13 | TRBV7-2 | CASSYRGDQPQHF | TGTGCCAGCAGCTACAGGGGGGATCAGCCCCAGCATTTT
TRBJ1-6 | NA | NA | 15 | TRBV2 | CASSEEQGYNSPLHF | TGTGCCAGCAGTGAAGAGCAGGGGTATAATTCACCCCTCCACTTT
TRBJ1-6 | NA | few | 14 | TRBV5-8 | CASKVGADNSPLHF | TGTGCCAGCAAAGTAGGGGCGGATAATTCACCCCTCCACTTT
TRBJ1-5 | NA | NA | 15 | TRBV2 | CASSTGNGRNQPQHF | TGTGCCAGCAGTACGGGGAATGGTAGAAATCAGCCCCAGCATTTT
TRBJ2-3 | TRBD2 | NA | 16 | TRBV24-1 | CATSETSGGAGDTQYF | TGTGCCACCAGTGAGACTAGCGGGGGGGCTGGAGATACGCAGTATTTT
TRBJ2-1 | NA | NA | 16 | TRBV19 | CASSTSGGHSYNEQFF | TGTGCCAGTAGTACATCAGGGGGGCACTCCTACAATGAGCAGTTCTTC
TRBJ2-1 | TRBD1 | NA | 15 | TRBV9 | CASSVGDRGYNEQFF | TGTGCCAGCAGCGTCGGGGACAGGGGTTACAATGAGCAGTTCTTC
TRBJ1-6 | NA | NA | 14 | TRBV15 | CATSRDHTDSPLHF | TGTGCCACCAGCAGAGATCACACAGATTCACCCCTCCACTTT
TRBJ2-7 | NA | NA | 13 | TRBV7-8 | CASSQQGSYEQYF | TGTGCCAGCAGCCAACAGGGTTCGTACGAGCAGTACTTC
TRBJ1-1 | NA | NA | 12 | TRBV27 | CASQGPFTEAFF | TGTGCCAGCCAGGGTCCCTTTACTGAAGCTTTCTTT
TRBJ2-5 | TRBD2 | NA | 13 | TRBV19 | CASNGGGQETQYF | TGTGCCAGTAATGGGGGGGGCCAAGAGACCCAGTACTTC
TRBJ1-2 | TRBD1 | NA | 16 | TRBV9 | CASSVATTGTGGGYTF | TGTGCCAGCAGCGTAGCTACGACCGGGACAGGGGGCGGCTACACCTTC
TRBJ2-5 | TRBD2 | NA | 13 | TRBV30 | CAWTSGRQETQYF | TGTGCCTGGACTAGCGGGCGCCAAGAGACCCAGTACTTC
TRBJ1-3 | NA | NA | 13 | TRBV13 | CASSFVLRNTIYF | TGTGCCAGCAGCTTTGTTCTTCGAAACACCATATATTTT
TRBJ1-2 | NA | NA | 15 | TRBV19 | CASSPTRGGNYGYTF | TGTGCCAGTAGTCCCACCCGGGGGGGAAACTATGGCTACACCTTC
TRBJ2-2 | TRBD1 | NA | 16 | TRBV19 | CASSIRPGGHTGELFF | TGTGCCAGTAGTATTCGGCCAGGGGGTCACACCGGGGAGCTGTTTTTT
TRBJ2-7 | NA | NA | 15 | TRBV4-2 | CASSQEASSYYEQYF | TGTGCCAGCAGCCAAGAGGCTAGCAGTTACTACGAGCAGTACTTC
TRBJ1-2 | NA | NA | 14 | TRBV30 | CAWSVPGRDYGYTF | TGTGCCTGGAGTGTACCAGGCAGGGACTATGGCTACACCTTC
TRBJ2-2 | TRBD1 | NA | 14 | TRBV19 | CASSRQGANGELFF | TGTGCCAGTAGTAGACAGGGGGCCAACGGGGAGCTGTTTTTT
TRBJ2-2 | TRBD1 | NA | 14 | TRBV6-5 | CASRLPGGTGELFF | TGTGCCAGCAGGCTTCCAGGGGGCACCGGGGAGCTGTTTTTT
TRBJ2-2 | NA | NA | 13 | TRBV5-4 | CASSVANTGELFF | TGTGCCAGCAGCGTAGCGAACACCGGGGAGCTGTTTTTT
TRBJ2-5 | TRBD1 | NA | 16 | TRBV3-1/TRBV3-2 | CASSIDRGLGPKAQYF | TGTGCCAGCAGTATTGACAGGGGTTTGGGCCCAAAGGCCCAGTACTTC
TRBJ2-1 | TRBD1 | NA | 15 | TRBV7-2 | CASSKTGSSYNEQFF | TGTGCCAGCAGCAAGACAGGGAGCTCCTACAATGAGCAGTTCTTC
TRBJ1-6 | TRBD1 | NA | 16 | TRBV7-9 | CASSQTGGSYNSPLHF | TGTGCCAGCAGCCAGACAGGGGGCTCCTATAATTCACCCCTCCACTTT
TRBJ2-5 | TRBD2 | NA | 16 | TRBV24-1 | CATSDEAGLGGETQYF | TGTGCCACCAGTGATGAGGCGGGACTAGGAGGAGAGACCCAGTACTTC
TRBJ1-1 | NA | NA | 13 | TRBV7-9 | CASSLAGDTEAFF | TGTGCCAGCAGCTTAGCAGGGGACACTGAAGCTTTCTTT
TRBJ1-1 | NA | NA | 14 | TRBV6-6 | CASSPWRENTEAFF | TGTGCCAGCTCCCCGTGGAGGGAGAACACTGAAGCTTTCTTT
TRBJ1-5 | NA | NA | 14 | TRBV7-6 | CASSMDSRHQPQHF | TGTGCCAGCAGCATGGACAGCCGCCATCAGCCCCAGCATTTT
TRBJ1-5 | TRBD1 | few | 15 | TRBV6-5 | CASSLGQGASQPQHF | TGTGCCAGCAGCCTCGGACAGGGGGCTTCTCAGCCCCAGCATTTT
TRBJ1-5 | NA | NA | 18 | TRBV21-1 | CASSKRPGTRDSNQPQHF | TGTGCCAGCAGCAAACGTCCCGGGACACGAGATAGCAATCAGCCCCAGCATTTT
TRBJ2-3 | TRBD2 | few | 15 | TRBV7-2 | CASSYTAGGPGTQYF | TGTGCCAGCAGCTATACAGCGGGGGGCCCCGGTACGCAGTATTTT
TRBJ1-2 | TRBD1 | few | 13 | TRBV2 | CASSERGRGGYTF | TGTGCCAGCAGTGAAAGGGGGCGCGGAGGCTACACCTTC
TRBJ2-2 | TRBD1 | NA | 15 | TRBV13 | CASSPQGVNTGELFF | TGTGCCAGCAGCCCACAGGGGGTGAACACCGGGGAGCTGTTTTTT
TRBJ1-1 | NA | NA | 13 | TRBV14 | CASSQGGLTEAFF | TGTGCCAGCAGCCAAGGCGGATTGACTGAAGCTTTCTTT
TRBJ2-7 | NA | NA | 15 | TRBV7-9 | CASSLRLGGSYEQYF | TGTGCCAGCAGCCTGCGACTAGGAGGCTCCTACGAGCAGTACTTC
TRBJ2-7 | TRBD2 | many | 16 | TRBV9 | CASSVAGGAPPYEQYF | TGTGCCAGCAGCGTAGCGGGAGGGGCCCCACCTTACGAGCAGTACTTC
TRBJ2-1 | TRBD2 | NA | 15 | TRBV6-5 | CASRDSSGGADEQFF | TGTGCCAGCAGAGACTCTAGCGGGGGGGCAGATGAGCAGTTCTTC
TRBJ1-5 | NA | NA | 14 | TRBV2 | CASKEGGGSQPQHF | TGTGCCAGCAAGGAGGGGGGGGGCTCTCAGCCCCAGCATTTT
TRBJ2-5 | NA | NA | 14 | TRBV5-1 | CASSLNSDWETQYF | TGCGCCAGCAGCTTGAATTCAGACTGGGAGACCCAGTACTTC
TRBJ1-3 | NA | once | 14 | TRBV10-2 | CASSEAGSGNTIYF | TGCGCCAGCAGTGAGGCGGGCTCTGGAAACACCATATATTTT
TRBJ2-3 | TRBD2 | few | 16 | TRBV2 | CASSERGLAATDTQYF | TGTGCCAGCAGTGAAAGGGGACTAGCGGCCACAGATACGCAGTATTTT
TRBJ2-7 | TRBD1 | NA | 16 | TRBV7-8 | CASSAGQGRMAYEQYF | TGTGCCAGCAGCGCCGGACAGGGGCGTATGGCCTACGAGCAGTACTTC